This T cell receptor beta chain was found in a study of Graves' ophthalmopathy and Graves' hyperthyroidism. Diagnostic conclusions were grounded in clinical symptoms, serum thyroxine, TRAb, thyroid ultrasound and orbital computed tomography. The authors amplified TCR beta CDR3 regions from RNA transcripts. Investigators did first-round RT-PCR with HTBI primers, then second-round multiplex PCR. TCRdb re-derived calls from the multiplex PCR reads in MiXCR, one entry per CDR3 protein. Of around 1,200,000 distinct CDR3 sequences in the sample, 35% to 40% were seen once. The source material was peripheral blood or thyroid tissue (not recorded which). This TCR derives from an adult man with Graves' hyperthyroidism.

For the CDR3, the DNA is TGCGCCAGCAGTGCCGGACTAGCGGCCAGGAGCTCCTACGAGCAGTACTTC. This sequence encodes CASSAGLAARSSYEQYF. This rearrangement joins TRBV10-2 to TRBJ2-7, with TRBD2 identical over 10 bases. This CDR3 comprises 17 residues. The germline V gene has CDR1 WSHSY and CDR2 SAAADI. After removal of 4 bases from V and 0 bases from J, the junction contained 9 bases not matched to a gene.